What follows are 32 T cell receptor beta chains derived from one specimen sequenced in a study of T cell repertoires in cytomegalovirus infection. Via MiXCR, TCRdb re-called the reads, giving one row per CDR3 protein. The sample has about 460,000 distinct CDR3 sequences; about 10% are singletons. Material: PBMCs. The receptors shown here come from a human donor in good health (CMV status not recorded). Some clones in this sample may be carry-over from other donors' samples.

This clonotype was observed a handful of times. The chain is built from TRBV5-4 and TRBJ2-1, with 11 bases that match TRBD2. The J segment lost 0 bases and the V segment lost 4 bases, leaving 6 bases of the junction unmatched. This CDR3 is 17 amino acids long. Germline V CDR1 and CDR2: SGHNT, YYREEE (reference sequence). The CDR3 DNA sequence: TGTGCCAGCAGCGGACTAGCGGGTTCGAGCTCCTACAATGAGCAGTTCTTC. It translates to CASSGLAGSSSYNEQFF. Based on the CDR3 plus reference TRBV5-4 and TRBJ2-1, the full variable domain is ETGVTQSPTHLIKTRGQQVTLRCSSQSGHNTVSWYQQALGQGPQFIFQYYREEENGRGNFPPRFSGLQFPNYSSELNVNALELDDSALYLCASSGLAGSSSYNEQFFGPGTRLTVL.

This clonotype was seen more than once but under ten times. The J gene is TRBJ2-1, the V gene TRBV29-1; possible D gene TRBD1, 6 bases. V lost 3 bases and J 16 bases, leaving 19 bases between the germline ends. The CDR3 loop spans 12 amino acids. Germline CDR1 is SQVTM and CDR2 is ANQGSEA. CDR3 in DNA: TGCAGCGTTGATTATCAGGGGCTTAATGTTTTCTTC. As protein: CSVDYQGLNVFF.

This clonotype was seen a handful of times. The chain carries TRBV7-8 and TRBJ2-1; TRBD2 matches 13 bases. Germline V gene lookup returns CDR1 SGHVS and CDR2 FQNEAQ. The CDR3 loop spans 15 amino acids. The V and J ends lost 5 bases and 9 bases, in that order; junction bases with no gene match: 7. CDR3 protein: CASSRTSGGVGEQFF. DNA of the CDR3: TGTGCCAGCAGCCGAACTAGCGGGGGGGTGGGTGAGCAGTTCTTC.

This clonotype was seen repeatedly, ten times or more. CDR3 in amino acids: CASSLSPGNQPQHF. CDR3 in DNA: TGCGCCAGCAGCTTAAGCCCAGGCAATCAGCCCCAGCATTTT. V gene TRBV5-1 combines with J gene TRBJ1-5, with D unclear. The CDR3 spans 14 residues. From germline, CDR1 is SGHRS and CDR2 YFSETQ. The V end lost 2 bases, the J end lost 2 bases, and 8 bases lay between the germline ends.

This clonotype was seen repeatedly, ten times or more. This chain connects TRBV30 to TRBJ2-7; D is undetermined. Between the trimmed V and J ends, which lost 3 bases and 3 bases, there was a span of 18 bases. Germline V gives CDR1 GTSNPN, CDR2 SVGIG (reference sequence). This CDR3 region has 15 residues. CDR3: CAWRFTAGLGYEQYF. The CDR3 bases are TGTGCCTGGAGGTTCACGGCCGGTCTAGGCTACGAGCAGTACTTC.

This clonotype was detected many times. The V gene is TRBV10-2, the J gene TRBJ1-2; the D is unclear. V was clipped by 8 bases and J by 5 bases, with 15 bases between them. Germline V gene lookup returns CDR1 WSHSY and CDR2 SAAADI. This CDR3 has 13 amino acids. The CDR3 DNA reads as TGCGCCAGCGGGGTGGAATTTTTTTATGGCTACACCTTC. It encodes CASGVEFFYGYTF.

The chain joins TRBV2 to TRBJ2-4; TRBD1 aligns across 8 bases. Per the germline V gene, CDR1 is SNHLY and CDR2 is FYNNEI. This CDR3 is 17 amino acids long. Trimming cost V 4 bases and J 0 bases; bases outside gene matches: 8. CDR3 residues: CASSAGQAPEAKNIQYF. CDR3 bases: TGTGCCAGCAGTGCGGGACAGGCCCCGGAAGCCAAAAACATTCAGTACTTC.

This clonotype was counted only a few times. The chain has TRBV28 and TRBJ1-5; TRBD1 might be the D (6 bases). V shed 4 bases and J shed 2 bases, with 24 bases lying between them. The germline V gene has CDR1 MDHEN and CDR2 SYDVKM. The CDR3 totals 19 residues. DNA for the CDR3: TGTGCCAGCAGTTCGAGGGGAGCCCGACGAGGGGGAGGCAATCAGCCCCAGCATTTT. Translation gives CASSSRGARRGGGNQPQHF.

The table lists this clonotype with many counts. The V and J genes are TRBV6-1 and TRBJ2-3; 13 bases align to TRBD2. The length of the CDR3 is 17 residues. CDR1 and CDR2 from the germline V gene are MNHNS and SASEGT. Trimming took 6 bases from V and 2 from J; bases not matched to a gene: 8. This CDR3 reads CASSRTSGGMNTDTQYF. The CDR3 DNA is TGTGCCAGCAGCCGGACTAGCGGGGGAATGAACACAGATACGCAGTATTTT.

This clonotype was counted between two and nine times. The rearrangement links TRBV10-2 to TRBJ1-1; no clear D gene. V was shortened by 4 bases and J by 2 bases, with 8 bases between the two germline ends. The CDR3 extends over 13 amino acids. The germline gives CDR1 WSHSY, CDR2 SAAADI. The CDR3 reads CASSVQINTEAFF. The CDR3 region has the DNA TGCGCCAGCAGTGTCCAGATTAACACTGAAGCTTTCTTT.

This clonotype has ten or more counts. CDR3 in DNA: TGTGCCAGTAGTATCATTGGAACAGGAGCTTTCTTT. This encodes CASSIIGTGAFF. The chain employs TRBV19 and TRBJ1-1; perhaps TRBD1 as D (5 bases). The germline gives CDR1 LNHDA, CDR2 SQIVND (reference sequence). V dropped 3 bases and J dropped 10 bases, with 12 bases sitting between them. The CDR3 runs 12 residues.

This clonotype was observed at least ten times. This chain uses TRBV19 with TRBJ2-2; D remains unclear. Trimming stripped 4 bases from V and 7 bases from J, with 7 bases between. CDR1 LNHDA and CDR2 SQIVND come from the germline V gene (reference sequence). CDR3 length: 12 amino acids. The CDR3 nucleotides are TGTGCCAGTAGTACATATGGCGGGGAGCTGTTTTTT. The encoded protein is CASSTYGGELFF.

This clonotype was detected ten times or more. CDR3 in DNA: TGCAGTGCTGGACAGGGGAGTAGATATGGCTACACCTTC. Its protein is CSAGQGSRYGYTF. This sequence joins TRBV20-1 and TRBJ1-2, with TRBD1 matching over 9 bases. The CDR3 totals 13 residues. Germline loops: CDR1 DFQATT, CDR2 SNEGSKA (reference sequence). Trimming cost V 5 bases and J 5 bases; bases outside gene matches: 6.

A few counts support this clonotype. The chain combines TRBV7-8 with TRBJ1-6; a possible D gene is TRBD1 (6 bases). The CDR3 extends over 16 amino acids. The germline V and J ends were trimmed by 3 bases and 10 bases, with 19 bases remaining between them. Germline V gives CDR1 SGHVS, CDR2 FQNEAQ. Written as DNA, the CDR3 is TGTGCCAGCAGCTTGGGGGGGCTACGATGGCAATCACCCCTCCACTTT. This sequence encodes CASSLGGLRWQSPLHF.

This clonotype has a count of ten or more. For the CDR3, the DNA is TGTGCCAGCACCAAGGAGAAGGCAACTAATGAAAAACTGTTTTTT. Encoded protein: CASTKEKATNEKLFF. This sequence joins TRBV11-2 and TRBJ1-4, with no clear D. V lost 7 bases and J 0 bases, leaving 12 bases between the germline ends. This CDR3 is 15 amino acids long. Germline assignment: CDR1 SGHAT and CDR2 FQNNGV.

The gene calls are TRBV6-2 or TRBV6-3 and TRBJ2-7; TRBD1 is a possible D gene (6 bases). The germline CDR1 and CDR2 sequences are MNHEY and SVGEGT. The CDR3 loop spans 13 amino acids. V dropped 6 bases and J dropped 3 bases, with 12 bases sitting between them. CDR3 in amino acids: CASRDTGYYEQYF. The DNA of the CDR3 is TGTGCCAGCAGAGACACAGGGTACTACGAGCAGTACTTC.

This chain links TRBV3-1 with TRBJ1-2; the match to TRBD1 covers 9 bases. Germline CDR1 and CDR2: LGHDT and YNNKEL (reference sequence). V shed 5 bases and J 6 bases; nucleotides not matched to a gene: 7. The CDR3 length is 14 residues. The CDR3 DNA reads TGTGCCAGCAGCAAACAGGGGGCACTAGATGGCTACACCTTC. Its translation: CASSKQGALDGYTF.

Only a few counts were recorded for this clonotype. This chain uses TRBV6-1 with TRBJ1-5; the D gene is possibly TRBD1 (6 bases). Germline CDR1 MNHNS, CDR2 SASEGT. CDR3 length: 14 residues. The ends were cut back, 6 bases at V and 6 bases at J, with 15 bases in the middle. The CDR3 reads CASREGEGGQPQHF. In DNA form, the CDR3 reads TGTGCCAGCAGGGAGGGGGAAGGGGGTCAGCCCCAGCATTTT.

This clonotype was counted ten times or more. V gene TRBV28 combines with J gene TRBJ1-5; 7 bases align to TRBD1. The CDR3 sequence is 17 residues long. V lost 7 bases to trimming and J lost 0 bases; unmatched junction nucleotides: 12. Germline CDR1 reads MDHEN; CDR2 reads SYDVKM. The CDR3 DNA follows: TGTGCCAGCAAAATCCCGAGGGACAGATTTAGCAATCAGCCCCAGCATTTT. The encoded protein is CASKIPRDRFSNQPQHF. Drawing the rest from reference TRBV28 and TRBJ1-5, the complete variable domain is DVKVTQSSRYLVKRTGEKVFLECVQDMDHENMFWYRQDPGLGLRLIYFSYDVKMKEKGDIPEGYSVSREKKERFSLILESASTNQTSMYLCASKIPRDRFSNQPQHFGDGTRLSIL.

This chain connects TRBV3-1 to TRBJ2-1; TRBD1 matches at 8 bases. This CDR3 is built from 17 residues. From germline, CDR1 is LGHDT and CDR2 YNNKEL (reference sequence). Trimming removed 3 bases from V and 2 bases from J; junction bases left unmatched: 9. The CDR3 spells CASSHPYGQGPYNEQFF. The CDR3 DNA follows: TGTGCCAGCAGCCATCCCTACGGACAGGGTCCCTACAATGAGCAGTTCTTC.

This clonotype has a count of ten or more. The chain uses TRBV7-6 and TRBJ2-3; 8 bases line up with TRBD2. The V gene's germline CDR1 is SGHVS and CDR2 FNYEAQ. J lost 6 bases, V lost 6 bases, and 8 bases had no gene match. CDR3 length: 14 amino acids. The CDR3 sequence is CASSPSGGSDTQYF. Written as DNA, the CDR3 is TGTGCCAGCAGTCCCAGCGGGGGATCCGATACGCAGTATTTT.

This clonotype was counted only a few times. The chain has TRBV10-3 and TRBJ1-1; 7 nucleotides agree with TRBD1. The CDR3 consists of 13 residues. Losses at the gene ends were 10 bases for V and 3 bases for J; bases not matched to a gene: 8. CDR1 and CDR2 (germline): ENHRY, SYGVKD. The CDR3 coding sequence is TGTGCCAACGGGCCCGACAGGGACACTGAAGCTTTCTTT. Protein: CANGPDRDTEAFF.

This clonotype has at least ten counts. This sequence joins TRBV28 and TRBJ2-1; 9 nucleotides align to TRBD2. Per germline, CDR1 MDHEN and CDR2 SYDVKM. Trimming at V came to 3 bases and at J to 0 bases, leaving 9 bases not matched to a gene. The CDR3 loop spans 18 amino acids. DNA for the CDR3: TGTGCCAGCAGTTTCGTTAGCGGGAGCCCGAGCTCCTACAATGAGCAGTTCTTC. Its translation is CASSFVSGSPSSYNEQFF.

There are a few counts of this clonotype. This chain connects TRBV5-6 to TRBJ1-6, with D possibly TRBD1 on 5 matching bases. The germline CDR1 and CDR2 sequences are SGHDT and YYEEEE. Trimming took off 5 bases at V and 7 bases at J, with 13 bases between the two ends. The CDR3 has 14 residues. The CDR3 region is CASRPGPVNSPLHF. CDR3 nucleotides: TGTGCCAGCAGACCGGGACCAGTGAATTCACCCCTCCACTTT.

Only a few counts were recorded for this clonotype. J is TRBJ2-5 and V is TRBV19, with TRBD2 matching over 9 bases. The CDR3 length is 13 residues. Germline V gene sequence: CDR1 LNHDA, CDR2 SQIVND (reference sequence). Trimming removed 8 bases from V and 4 bases from J; junction bases left unmatched: 5. CDR3 residues: CASAGGPSETQYF. CDR3 bases: TGTGCCAGTGCGGGAGGGCCATCAGAGACCCAGTACTTC.

This clonotype has ten or more counts. The chain uses TRBV7-3 and TRBJ2-1, with 8 bases that match TRBD2. CDR1 is SGHTA and CDR2 is FQGTGA in the germline V gene. The V segment lost 4 bases and the J segment 9 bases; nucleotides outside the gene matches: 5. This CDR3 spans 13 amino acids. The CDR3: CASSSGLVTEQFF. In DNA form, the CDR3 reads TGTGCCAGCAGCTCGGGACTAGTCACTGAGCAGTTCTTC. The variable domain in full, with the rest retrieved from reference TRBV7-3 and TRBJ2-1, is GAGVSQTPSNKVTEKGKYVELRCDPISGHTALYWYRQSLGQGPEFLIYFQGTGAADDSGLPNDRFFAVRPEGSVSTLKIQRTERGDSAVYLCASSSGLVTEQFFGPGTRLTVL.

The genes are TRBV29-1 and TRBJ1-3; D remains ambiguous. Trimming removed 5 bases at V and 4 bases at J, with 6 bases between. CDR3 length: 11 amino acids. Germline V gives CDR1 SQVTM, CDR2 ANQGSEA. Here the CDR3 reads CSVSRGNTIYF. The DNA for the CDR3 is TGCAGCGTTTCGCGAGGAAACACCATATATTTT. Based on the CDR3 plus reference TRBV29-1 and TRBJ1-3, the full variable domain is SAVISQKPSRDICQRGTSLTIQCQVDSQVTMMFWYRQQPGQSLTLIATANQGSEATYESGFVIDKFPISRPNLTFSTLTVSNMSPEDSSIYLCSVSRGNTIYFGEGSWLTVV.

This clonotype occurred many times. This chain connects TRBV6-4 to TRBJ2-1; 7 bases line up with TRBD1. V shed 0 bases and J 14 bases; nucleotides not matched to a gene: 7. Per the germline V gene, CDR1 is MRHNA and CDR2 is SNTAGT. The CDR3 covers 13 residues. CDR3 residues: CASSDSQDRVKFF. The CDR3 DNA sequence: TGTGCCAGCAGTGACTCGCAAGACAGGGTTAAGTTCTTC.

This clonotype came up a few times. The genes are TRBV7-3 and TRBJ1-6; D unresolved. The CDR3 covers 14 residues. V lost 5 bases and J lost 8, with 13 bases in between. The germline V gene encodes CDR1 SGHTA and CDR2 FQGTGA. The CDR3 nucleotides are TGTGCCAGCAGCGTCCGGGTCATGCATTCACCCCTCCACTTT. Translation gives CASSVRVMHSPLHF.

This clonotype appeared many times. The chain carries TRBV6-1 and TRBJ1-2, with 7 bases matching TRBD1. Trimming removed 2 bases from V and 4 bases from J; junction bases left unmatched: 4. The CDR3 sequence is 14 residues long. CDR1 is MNHNS and CDR2 is SASEGT in the germline V gene. The DNA for the CDR3 is TGTGCCAGCAGTGAACAGGGGGGCTCCTATGGCTACACCTTC. It specifies CASSEQGGSYGYTF.

This clonotype was detected ten times or more. The chain joins TRBV24-1 to TRBJ2-3; D perhaps matches TRBD1 (6 bases). Germline loops: CDR1 KGHDR, CDR2 SFDVKD. The ends were cut back, 7 bases at V and 2 bases at J, with 27 bases in the middle. The CDR3 loop spans 19 amino acids. DNA for the CDR3: TGTGCCACCAGCACGCGCTTCACTCAGGGGAAGAGGCTCACAGATACGCAGTATTTT. Its protein is CATSTRFTQGKRLTDTQYF.

This clonotype was recorded at least ten times. The V call is TRBV6-1, the J call TRBJ1-2; D is possibly TRBD1 (5 bases). CDR1 and CDR2 from the germline V gene are MNHNS and SASEGT. The CDR3 sequence is 14 residues long. V gave up 6 bases and J gave up 2 bases, with 13 bases separating them. The CDR3 protein is CASRIQEMNYGYTF. Written as DNA, the CDR3 is TGTGCCAGCAGAATACAGGAGATGAACTATGGCTACACCTTC.